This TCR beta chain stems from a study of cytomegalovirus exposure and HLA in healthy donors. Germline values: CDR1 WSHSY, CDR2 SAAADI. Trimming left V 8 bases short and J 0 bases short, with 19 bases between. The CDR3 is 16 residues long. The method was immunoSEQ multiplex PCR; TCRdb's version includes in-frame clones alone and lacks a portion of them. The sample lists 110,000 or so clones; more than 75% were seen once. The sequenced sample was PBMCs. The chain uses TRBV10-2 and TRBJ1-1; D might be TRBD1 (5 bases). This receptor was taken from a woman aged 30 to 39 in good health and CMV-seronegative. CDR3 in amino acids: CASQGLVVPLNTEAFF. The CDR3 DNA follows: TGCGCCAGCCAGGGACTTGTGGTTCCATTGAACACTGAAGCTTTCTTT.